Following are 4 T cell receptor beta chains from one sample sequenced in a study of T cell clonality in common variable immunodeficiency. Sequenced by immunoSEQ multiplex PCR; TCRdb stores in-frame clones only, minus some. The table lists tens of thousands of clones, with no singletons. The source material was peripheral blood mononuclear cells. These receptors came from a person aged 18 to 70 in good health.

This clone was detected ten times or more. The sequence runs out 3 residues before the end of the CDR3; the remainder is reconstructed from the germline J gene. The chain couples TRBV12-3 or TRBV12-4 to TRBJ2-1, with 8 bases aligning to TRBD2. The length of the CDR3 is 15 residues. V lost 6 bases to trimming and J lost 4 bases; unmatched junction nucleotides: 8. The CDR3 sequence is CASRPASGLYNEQFF. CDR3 bases read: TGTGCCAGCAGACCCGCTAGCGGGCTTTACAATGAG.

This clone has ten or more counts. The sequenced fragment ends 3 residues before the CDR3 boundary, so the rest is inferred from the germline J gene. This rearrangement joins TRBV5-1 to TRBJ2-1, with D possibly matching TRBD2 (7 bases). The CDR3 sequence is 17 residues long. CDR1 and CDR2 from the germline V gene are SGHRS and YFSETQ. The V gene lost 1 base and the J gene lost 0 bases, with 14 bases spanning the gap. CDR3 bases read: TGCGCCAGCAGCTTGAGGGGGGGGCCGAGCTCCTACAATGAG. This gives the protein CASSLRGGPSSYNE. The full CDR3 is CASSLRGGPSSYNEQFF.

This clone was seen ten or more times. With the read ending 3 residues before the CDR3 end, the germline J gene is used to fill in that end. The J gene is TRBJ2-1, the V gene TRBV20-1; the match to TRBD2 covers 9 bases. Trimming removed 3 bases from V and 2 bases from J; junction bases left unmatched: 8. The CDR3 covers 16 residues. Per germline, CDR1 DFQATT and CDR2 SNEGSKA (reference sequence). CDR3 residues: CSARPQLAGAYNEQFF. The sequenced CDR3 bases are TGCAGTGCTAGGCCCCAGTTAGCGGGAGCCTACAATGAG.

Ten or more counts support this clone. The read stops 3 residues short of the end of the CDR3; the missing end is completed from the germline J gene. This rearrangement joins TRBV2 to TRBJ2-5; 13 bases agree with TRBD2. V trimming: 10 bases; J trimming: 5 bases; junction bases outside the gene matches: 10. The CDR3 is made up of 15 amino acids. Germline V gene sequence: CDR1 SNHLY, CDR2 FYNNEI. The covered CDR3 bases are TGTGCCACCACTAGCGGGAGGGCCCAGGATGAGACC. Translation gives CATTSGRAQDET. The whole CDR3 region reads CATTSGRAQDETQYF.